Each of the 14 T cell receptor beta chains below was sequenced from the same sample in a study of T cells in localized non-small cell lung cancer. Assay: immunoSEQ multiplex PCR; the TCRdb copy retains only in-frame clones and omits some. The sample yields 90,000 to 95,000 clones, approximately 90% seen once. The sequencing used peripheral blood, collected before any cancer treatment. All receptors derive from a man between 35 and 75 years old with stage I squamous cell lung carcinoma.

Turning to this clone: The sample holds other DNA sequences that translate to the same CDR3. The chain combines TRBV29-1 with TRBJ2-5; 7 bases line up with TRBD1. Germline V lookup: CDR1 SQVTM, CDR2 ANQGSEA. CDR3 length equals 12 residues. Germline trimming cut 7 bases from V and 5 bases from J; bases unmatched to any gene: 7. Written as DNA, the CDR3 is TGCAGCGGACGACAGGGACGCGAGACCCAGTACTTC. Protein sequence: CSGRQGRETQYF.

This clone is a singleton in its sample. The J gene is TRBJ1-4, the V gene TRBV5-1, with D maybe TRBD1 (6 bases). The germline gives CDR1 SGHRS, CDR2 YFSETQ. This CDR3 has 15 residues. Trimming pared 4 bases from V and 0 bases from J, leaving 10 bases between. Here the CDR3 reads CASSQEGATNEKLFF. In DNA, the CDR3 is TGCGCCAGCAGCCAGGAGGGGGCAACTAATGAAAAACTGTTTTTT.

The V call is TRBV4-2, the J call TRBJ2-6, with D perhaps matching TRBD1 (5 bases). Germline V gene lookup returns CDR1 LGHNA and CDR2 YNFKEQ. This CDR3 region has 18 residues. The V end lost 4 bases, the J end lost 0 bases, and 16 bases lay between the germline ends. Here the CDR3 reads CASSPNGQGTSGANVLTF. The CDR3 nucleotides read TGTGCCAGCAGCCCGAATGGGCAGGGTACCTCTGGGGCCAACGTCCTGACTTTC.

The chain combines TRBV28 with TRBJ2-1; D possibly uses TRBD1 or TRBD2 (5 bases each). CDR3 length: 12 amino acids. Trimming left V 5 bases short and J 10 bases short, with 12 bases between. Per germline, CDR1 MDHEN and CDR2 SYDVKM. The chain's CDR3 is CASSARGSEQFF. The CDR3 nucleotides read TGTGCCAGCAGTGCGAGGGGCAGCGAGCAGTTCTTC.

In this sample, this clone turned up a few times. The rearrangement links TRBV7-9 to TRBJ1-4, with a tentative D call TRBD1 (5 bases). This CDR3 region has 19 residues. V lost 4 bases and J 0 bases, leaving 21 bases between the germline ends. The germline CDR1 and CDR2 sequences are SEHNR and FQNEAQ (reference sequence). CDR3 sequence reads: CASSSDVLGVWSTNEKLFF. The CDR3 region has the DNA TGTGCCAGCAGCTCCGACGTCCTGGGGGTTTGGTCAACTAATGAAAAACTGTTTTTT.

J is TRBJ1-6 and V is TRBV7-9, with 10 bases lining up with TRBD1. The CDR3 covers 15 residues. V gave up 1 base and J gave up 9 bases; unmatched junction bases: 3. Germline V gene data show CDR1 as SEHNR and CDR2 as FQNEAQ (reference sequence). CDR3 bases: TGTGCCAGCAGCTTAGACGGACAGGGGGGTTCACCCCTCCACTTT. Protein: CASSLDGQGGSPLHF. Drawing the rest from reference TRBV7-9 and TRBJ1-6, the complete variable domain is DTGVSQNPRHKITKRGQNVTFRCDPISEHNRLYWYRQTLGQGPEFLTYFQNEAQLEKSRLLSDRFSAERPKGSFSTLEIQRTEQGDSAMYLCASSLDGQGGSPLHFGNGTRLTVT.

The chain combines TRBV4-3 with TRBJ2-5; the D gene is possibly TRBD2 (6 bases). The germline V gene has CDR1 LGHNA and CDR2 YSLEER. The CDR3 extends over 17 amino acids. Between the trimmed V and J ends, which lost 4 bases and 4 bases, there was a span of 22 bases. The CDR3 is CASSRRRPGTGSETQYF. For the CDR3, the DNA is TGCGCCAGCAGCCGGAGACGACCCGGGACTGGGTCAGAGACCCAGTACTTC.

This clone was counted a single time. The CDR3 sequence: CASSHTRQRNYGYTF. The CDR3 coding sequence is TGCGCCAGCAGCCACACAAGACAGCGAAACTATGGCTACACCTTC. This sequence joins TRBV4-3 and TRBJ1-2; tentative D call: TRBD1 (5 bases). The CDR3 loop spans 15 amino acids. Per germline, CDR1 LGHNA and CDR2 YSLEER. V was shortened by 3 bases and J by 2 bases, with 13 bases between the two germline ends.

The chain links TRBV2 to TRBJ1-1; D is possibly TRBD1 (6 bases). V dropped 7 bases and J dropped 1 base, with 13 bases sitting between them. This CDR3 has 14 residues. Looked up from germline, CDR1 is SNHLY and CDR2 is FYNNEI. CDR3 protein: CASKRDTENTEAFF. The CDR3 DNA is TGTGCCAGCAAACGGGACACTGAGAACACTGAAGCTTTCTTT.

The J gene is TRBJ2-4, the V gene TRBV11-3; 9 bases align to TRBD1. This CDR3 is 14 amino acids long. J gave up 6 bases and V 4 bases, and 4 bases lay outside the gene matches. Germline CDR1 is SGHNT and CDR2 is YENEEA. CDR3 sequence (DNA): TGTGCCAGCAGCTCGGGACAGGGTAGAAACATTCAGTACTTC. Protein: CASSSGQGRNIQYF.

This clone was seen more than once but under ten times. The gene calls are TRBV7-2 and TRBJ1-2; D may be TRBD1 (5 bases). V was trimmed by 6 bases and J by 5 bases, leaving 19 bases between them. Germline V CDR1 and CDR2: SGHTA, FQGNSA. The CDR3 is 15 residues long. The CDR3 sequence: CASSGSVTGWYGYTF. The DNA of the CDR3 is TGTGCCAGCAGTGGTAGCGTCACAGGCTGGTATGGCTACACCTTC.

The CDR3 nucleotides read TGTGCCAGCAGCTTTAGGGAGACCCAGTACTTC. Residues: CASSFRETQYF. J is TRBJ2-5 and V is TRBV5-4; D is undetermined. Germline V gives CDR1 SGHNT, CDR2 YYREEE (reference sequence). The V gene lost 2 bases and the J gene lost 5 bases, with 4 bases spanning the gap. The CDR3 has 11 residues.

The chain joins TRBV10-3 to TRBJ1-2; 7 bases are a match to TRBD1. J was trimmed by 5 bases and V by 2 bases; bases with no gene match: 11. Germline lookup yields CDR1 ENHRY and CDR2 SYGVKD. There are 16 residues in the CDR3. The CDR3 DNA sequence: TGTGCCATCAGTGAGACGATGACAGGGACAGCTTATGGCTACACCTTC. Encoded protein: CAISETMTGTAYGYTF.

This chain links TRBV6-1 with TRBJ1-2; D is undetermined. The germline V gene encodes CDR1 MNHNS and CDR2 SASEGT. The CDR3 runs 15 residues. V lost 6 bases and J 7 bases, leaving 21 bases between the germline ends. In DNA form, the CDR3 reads TGTGCCAGCAGCCCTTCCCGCGGATACCCCTTTGGCTACACCTTC. Amino acids: CASSPSRGYPFGYTF.